The rows below give T cell receptor beta chains drawn from one sample of a study of lymphopenia after photon versus proton radiotherapy. TCRdb keeps only in-frame clones here, not all; method: immunoSEQ multiplex PCR. This sample has about 160,000 clones; roughly nine tenths occur once, and the top ten carry about 4.3%. The sample in question was peripheral blood, obtained from a patient treated with photon-based radiotherapy. These receptors came from a man over 45 with gastric cancer. Both conserved end residues are part of each CDR3. Fields, in order: clone size, V gene, D gene, J gene, CDR3 DNA, CDR3 protein. A D gene is named only where the DNA matches it firmly. Not all rows give a size; the values are once, few, many and, for expanded clones, a class.

abundance: .
v_gene: TRBV19
d_gene: .
j_gene: TRBJ2-7
CDR3nt: TGTGCCAGTAGTATACAGACTTCCTACGAGCAGTACTTC
CDR3aa: CASSIQTSYEQYF

abundance: .
v_gene: TRBV6-5
d_gene: .
j_gene: TRBJ1-4
CDR3nt: TGTGCCAGCATGGGTGGACAGAGTGGAGAAAAACTGTTTTTT
CDR3aa: CASMGGQSGEKLFF

abundance: .
v_gene: TRBV15
d_gene: TRBD1
j_gene: TRBJ1-1
CDR3nt: TGTGCCACCAGCAGAGAGGGGACAGGGGGTAGGAGAACTGAAGCTTTCTTT
CDR3aa: CATSREGTGGRRTEAFF

abundance: .
v_gene: TRBV11-2
d_gene: .
j_gene: TRBJ2-2
CDR3nt: TGTGCCAGCAGCTTAGGGCTGGCCCCGCTAAGCCGGGAGCTGTTTTTT
CDR3aa: CASSLGLAPLSRELFF

abundance: .
v_gene: TRBV2
d_gene: .
j_gene: TRBJ2-7
CDR3nt: TGTGCCAGCAGTGTTTGGGGCCGCTACGAGCAGTACTTC
CDR3aa: CASSVWGRYEQYF

abundance: few
v_gene: TRBV28
d_gene: TRBD1
j_gene: TRBJ1-5
CDR3nt: TGTGCCAGCAGCTGGACAGGTAGCAATCAGCCCCAGCATTTT
CDR3aa: CASSWTGSNQPQHF

abundance: few
v_gene: TRBV6-1
d_gene: .
j_gene: TRBJ1-2
CDR3nt: TGTGCCAGCAGTGAATACTGGACTTATGGCTACACCTTC
CDR3aa: CASSEYWTYGYTF

abundance: .
v_gene: TRBV10-3
d_gene: TRBD2
j_gene: TRBJ2-7
CDR3nt: TGTGCCATCAGTTCCCTAGCGGGATCCTACGAGCAGTACTTC
CDR3aa: CAISSLAGSYEQYF

abundance: .
v_gene: TRBV2
d_gene: .
j_gene: TRBJ1-5
CDR3nt: TGTGCCAGCAGGGCCCGGGAGGATGGGGCCCAGCATTTT
CDR3aa: CASRAREDGAQHF

abundance: .
v_gene: TRBV5-4
d_gene: TRBD2
j_gene: TRBJ2-7
CDR3nt: TGTGCCAGCAGCTTGGGTGTGGGGACTAGCGGGACCTACGAGCAGTACTTC
CDR3aa: CASSLGVGTSGTYEQYF

abundance: .
v_gene: TRBV19
d_gene: .
j_gene: TRBJ2-1
CDR3nt: TGTGCCAGTACCCCTACAGGGAGGAATGAGCAGTTCTTC
CDR3aa: CASTPTGRNEQFF

abundance: .
v_gene: TRBV10-3
d_gene: TRBD2
j_gene: TRBJ2-7
CDR3nt: TGTGCCATCAGTGACGTGGCTAGCGGGATCTACGAGCAGTACTTC
CDR3aa: CAISDVASGIYEQYF

abundance: .
v_gene: TRBV6-4
d_gene: .
j_gene: TRBJ1-2
CDR3nt: TGTGCCAGCAGTGAAGGACCCGTTTTTGATGGCTACACCTTC
CDR3aa: CASSEGPVFDGYTF

abundance: .
v_gene: TRBV5-6
d_gene: TRBD1
j_gene: TRBJ2-3
CDR3nt: TGTGCCAGCAGCGCGGGACAGGGCACAGATACGCAGTATTTT
CDR3aa: CASSAGQGTDTQYF

abundance: few
v_gene: TRBV5-5
d_gene: TRBD1
j_gene: TRBJ1-5
CDR3nt: TGTGCCAGCAGCTTGGGTGCAGGGGGAAATCAGCCCCAGCATTTT
CDR3aa: CASSLGAGGNQPQHF

abundance: .
v_gene: TRBV19
d_gene: .
j_gene: TRBJ1-1
CDR3nt: TGTGCCAGTAGTAAAAAGATACTACAGGGCTGGGTGAACACTGAAGCTTTCTTT
CDR3aa: CASSKKILQGWVNTEAFF

abundance: .
v_gene: TRBV7-8
d_gene: TRBD2
j_gene: TRBJ2-7
CDR3nt: TGTGCCAGCAGCCCCACAGCCCCCAAGAGCGGGGGCTCCTACGAGCAGTACTTC
CDR3aa: CASSPTAPKSGGSYEQYF

abundance: .
v_gene: TRBV5-6
d_gene: TRBD2
j_gene: TRBJ2-1
CDR3nt: TGTGCCACACGAGAGGCGGGAGGGATCCATGAGCAGTTCTTC
CDR3aa: CATREAGGIHEQFF

abundance: .
v_gene: TRBV5-5
d_gene: .
j_gene: TRBJ1-1
CDR3nt: TGTGCCAGCAGTCCTGAGTGGGTGAACACTGAAGCTTTCTTT
CDR3aa: CASSPEWVNTEAFF

abundance: .
v_gene: TRBV4-1
d_gene: TRBD1
j_gene: TRBJ1-5
CDR3nt: TGCGCCAGCAGCCAAGTGACAGGGGCCCTTCGTTTTCAGCCCCAGCATTTT
CDR3aa: CASSQVTGALRFQPQHF

abundance: .
v_gene: TRBV9
d_gene: TRBD1
j_gene: TRBJ1-1
CDR3nt: TGTGCCAGCAGCGGTGGACAGGGGAGGAGGGTAACTGAAGCTTTCTTT
CDR3aa: CASSGGQGRRVTEAFF

abundance: .
v_gene: TRBV7-9
d_gene: TRBD1
j_gene: TRBJ1-1
CDR3nt: TGTGCCAGCAGACTTCCGGACAGGGGTTGGGACACTGAAGCTTTCTTT
CDR3aa: CASRLPDRGWDTEAFF

abundance: .
v_gene: TRBV7-2
d_gene: .
j_gene: TRBJ2-3
CDR3nt: TGTGCCAGCAGCTTAGCGGCGGTTAGCACAGATACGCAGTATTTT
CDR3aa: CASSLAAVSTDTQYF

abundance: .
v_gene: TRBV11-2
d_gene: .
j_gene: TRBJ2-2
CDR3nt: TGTGCCAGCAGCCTCAGTTCCACCGGGGAGCTGTTTTTT
CDR3aa: CASSLSSTGELFF

abundance: few
v_gene: TRBV7-8
d_gene: .
j_gene: TRBJ1-1
CDR3nt: TGTGCCAGCAGTCCTCGGACAGCCGTAGCTGGCGCTGAAGCTTTCTTT
CDR3aa: CASSPRTAVAGAEAFF

abundance: .
v_gene: TRBV18
d_gene: .
j_gene: TRBJ2-5
CDR3nt: TGTGCCAGCTCACCACCGGTGCAGGGGGAGACCCAGTACTTC
CDR3aa: CASSPPVQGETQYF

abundance: once
v_gene: TRBV28
d_gene: .
j_gene: TRBJ2-5
CDR3nt: TGTGCCAGCAGTTTAAGGGTTTACCAAGAGACCCAGTACTTC
CDR3aa: CASSLRVYQETQYF

abundance: .
v_gene: TRBV6-1
d_gene: TRBD2
j_gene: TRBJ2-7
CDR3nt: TGTGCCAGCAGTCCAGTAGCGGGACCCTACGAGCAGTACTTC
CDR3aa: CASSPVAGPYEQYF

abundance: once
v_gene: TRBV30
d_gene: .
j_gene: TRBJ1-6
CDR3nt: TGTGCCTGGAGACGGACTGAGGGACCCCTCCACTTT
CDR3aa: CAWRRTEGPLHF

abundance: .
v_gene: TRBV2
d_gene: TRBD2
j_gene: TRBJ2-1
CDR3nt: TGTGCCAGCACTCTACGACTAGCCACCCTCAATGAGCAGTTCTTC
CDR3aa: CASTLRLATLNEQFF

abundance: .
v_gene: TRBV4-3
d_gene: TRBD1
j_gene: TRBJ1-2
CDR3nt: TGCGCCAGCAGCCAAGCAGGGGGCGCAGGAAATGGCTACACCTTC
CDR3aa: CASSQAGGAGNGYTF

abundance: .
v_gene: TRBV6-5
d_gene: .
j_gene: TRBJ2-4
CDR3nt: TGTGCCAGCAGTTACTCGCAGCGAGGACCCAAAAACATTCAGTACTTC
CDR3aa: CASSYSQRGPKNIQYF

abundance: .
v_gene: TRBV27
d_gene: .
j_gene: TRBJ2-1
CDR3nt: TGTGCCAGCCGACAACCCGGGAGAGGAGGAGAGCAGTTCTTC
CDR3aa: CASRQPGRGGEQFF

abundance: .
v_gene: TRBV6-5
d_gene: TRBD2
j_gene: TRBJ2-7
CDR3nt: TGTGCCAGCAGTTACTCGACGAGCGGGAGGCCTGAGCAGTACTTC
CDR3aa: CASSYSTSGRPEQYF

abundance: .
v_gene: TRBV5-3
d_gene: TRBD1
j_gene: TRBJ1-5
CDR3nt: TGTGCCAGAAGCGTGAGACAGGGTAATATAGAGCCCCAGCATTTT
CDR3aa: CARSVRQGNIEPQHF

abundance: .
v_gene: TRBV5-4
d_gene: .
j_gene: TRBJ2-3
CDR3nt: TGTGCCAGCAGCCAAAAAAGCGGAACTAGCACAGATACGCAGTATTTT
CDR3aa: CASSQKSGTSTDTQYF

abundance: .
v_gene: TRBV27
d_gene: TRBD1
j_gene: TRBJ1-2
CDR3nt: TGTGCCAGCATGGACAGGGCTTATGGCTACACCTTC
CDR3aa: CASMDRAYGYTF

abundance: .
v_gene: TRBV9
d_gene: .
j_gene: TRBJ2-3
CDR3nt: TGTGCCAGCAGCGTAGTTAACGGGGGCGCAGATACGCAGTATTTT
CDR3aa: CASSVVNGGADTQYF

abundance: .
v_gene: TRBV6-6
d_gene: .
j_gene: TRBJ1-1
CDR3nt: TGTGCCAGCAGTTACTCGCGAGGGTCTACGGAAGCTTTCTTT
CDR3aa: CASSYSRGSTEAFF

abundance: .
v_gene: TRBV7-2
d_gene: .
j_gene: TRBJ1-2
CDR3nt: TGTGCCAGCAGCTCAAATAGAGAGGCAGTCCACCTCTGGGGCTACACCTTC
CDR3aa: CASSSNREAVHLWGYTF

abundance: .
v_gene: TRBV6-6
d_gene: TRBD2
j_gene: TRBJ2-5
CDR3nt: TGTGCCAGCAGTTACTCGTCGGGAGGGTGGAAGACCCAGTACTTC
CDR3aa: CASSYSSGGWKTQYF